Sequencing of this TCR beta chain was carried out in a study of control samples from healthy donors and cancer patients. CDR3 size: 11 residues. In germline, CDR1 is ENHRY, CDR2 SYGVKD. The V gene end was trimmed by 9 bases and the J gene end by 11 bases; junction bases not matched to a gene: 8. TCRdb keeps only in-frame clones here, not all; method: immunoSEQ multiplex PCR. This sample has approximately 160,000 clones, with 90% to 95% found just once. The receptor comes from a woman in her late teens or twenties in good health. Sequenced sample: blood. This chain connects TRBV10-3 to TRBJ1-1; TRBD1 matches 8 bases. The CDR3 nucleotides read TGTGCCATTGGACAGGGAGGTAGGGCTTTCTTT. It encodes CAIGQGGRAFF.